The rows below give T cell receptor beta chains drawn from one sample of a study of cytomegalovirus exposure and HLA in healthy donors. Repertoires were generated with immunoSEQ multiplex PCR, while TCRdb's copy carries only in-frame clones and drops some. This sample has over 150,000 clones, with nearly 80% found just once. Specimen: PBMCs. These receptors originate from a young man in good health and CMV-seropositive. Both conserved end residues are part of each CDR3. The D gene is left open where the match is weak. Not all rows give a size; the values are once, few, many and, for expanded clones, a class.

TRBD1,TRBV13,-,TRBJ2-1,TGTGCCAGCAGCTTAAGGACAGGGGGCTACAATGAGCAGTTCTTC,CASSLRTGGYNEQFF
TRBD1,TRBV5-1,few,TRBJ2-2,TGCGCCAGCAGGTGGGGGACAGCGTCCACCGGGGAGCTGTTTTTT,CASRWGTASTGELFF
-,TRBV5-1,-,TRBJ2-5,TGCGCCAGCAGCCTTCAGGGCCAAGAGACCCAGTACTTC,CASSLQGQETQYF
TRBD1,TRBV28,-,TRBJ1-2,TGTGCCAGCAGTTTACGAGAGACAGGGGGTTATGGCTACACCTTC,CASSLRETGGYGYTF
-,TRBV28,-,TRBJ1-5,TGTGCCAGCAGTTTAGGGGGAGGGGAAAATCAGCCCCAGCATTTT,CASSLGGGENQPQHF
-,TRBV7-9,few,TRBJ1-1,TGTGCCAGCAGCCAAGGACAGTACACTGAAGCTTTCTTT,CASSQGQYTEAFF
TRBD2,TRBV2,-,TRBJ2-4,TGTGCCAGCAGTGAAATCTGGCGAGCTAGCGGGGCCTTGGGCATTCAGTACTTC,CASSEIWRASGALGIQYF
TRBD1,TRBV5-6,-,TRBJ2-7,TGTGCCAGCAGCTCACAGGGGGAGCAGTACTTC,CASSSQGEQYF
-,TRBV2,-,TRBJ2-2,TGTGCCAGCAGTGGAGAGAGTCGATCGAACACCGGGGAGCTGTTTTTT,CASSGESRSNTGELFF
-,TRBV27,once,TRBJ2-6,TGTGCCAGCAGTTTGTACTCTGGGGCCAACGTCCTGACTTTC,CASSLYSGANVLTF
-,TRBV7-2,-,TRBJ1-1,TGTGCCAGCAGACCTGATCCAGTGAACACTGAAGCTTTCTTT,CASRPDPVNTEAFF
TRBD2,TRBV7-9,-,TRBJ2-3,TGTGCCAGCAGCGGCGGGTGGGGACTAAACACAGATACGCAGTATTTT,CASSGGWGLNTDTQYF
TRBD1,TRBV11-3,-,TRBJ2-2,TGTGCCAGCAGCTCCGGGACAGGGGGTGAAACCGGGGAGCTGTTTTTT,CASSSGTGGETGELFF
-,TRBV6-1,-,TRBJ1-2,TGTGCCAGCTCCCTTGAACTTAACTATGGCTACACCTTC,CASSLELNYGYTF
TRBD1,TRBV28,-,TRBJ1-2,TGTGCCACACGGCGAGACAGGGGGCGCCCGGGGGGCTACACCTTC,CATRRDRGRPGGYTF
TRBD2,TRBV27,-,TRBJ2-1,TGTGCCAGCAGTTCCGGGACTAGCGGCTACAATGAGCAGTTCTTC,CASSSGTSGYNEQFF
-,TRBV25-1,-,TRBJ1-1,TGTGCCAGCAGTGAACAGACAGGTCCCCGAGGCACTGAAGCTTTCTTT,CASSEQTGPRGTEAFF
TRBD1,TRBV28,-,TRBJ1-1,TGTGCCAGCAGACGGACAGGGAACACTGAAGCTTTCTTT,CASRRTGNTEAFF
TRBD2,TRBV11-2,once,TRBJ2-1,TGTGCCAGCAGCTTAGAGGTCGCGGGAGGGCCGGACAATGAGCAGTTCTTC,CASSLEVAGGPDNEQFF
TRBD2,TRBV19,-,TRBJ2-7,TGTGCCAGTAGTATACGGGGGGACTACGAGCAGTACTTC,CASSIRGDYEQYF
-,TRBV29-1,once,TRBJ2-5,TGCAGCGTTGAAGGGGGAGTGGACCAAGAGACCCAGTACTTC,CSVEGGVDQETQYF
-,TRBV9,-,TRBJ2-5,TGTGCCAGCAGCGTAGCGGGAGAAGAGACCCAGTACTTC,CASSVAGEETQYF